The 27 T cell receptor beta chains below were found in one sample sequenced in a study of blood T cell repertoires in COVID-19. Sequencing was performed with immunoSEQ multiplex PCR; in TCRdb, only in-frame clones are kept and a portion is missing. This table has around 700,000 clones, 70% to 90% appearing once. Material: peripheral blood. All receptors come from a woman aged 18-30 years with acute or convalescent COVID-19.

V is TRBV12-3 or TRBV12-4 and J is TRBJ1-3; no definite D call. V was trimmed by 7 bases and J by 0 bases, leaving 4 bases between them. The CDR3 is 12 amino acids. CDR3 loop: CASTNSGNTIYF. In DNA form, the CDR3 reads TGTGCCAGCACTAACTCTGGAAACACCATATATTTT.

The genes are TRBV11-3 and TRBJ2-2, with TRBD2 matching 8 bases. The CDR3 loop spans 15 amino acids. CDR1 and CDR2 from the germline V gene are SGHNT and YENEEA. The ends lost 5 bases at V and 5 bases at J; junction bases unmatched: 7. CDR3 sequence: CASSPPGRDTGELFF. The CDR3 region has the DNA TGTGCCAGCAGCCCTCCCGGGAGGGATACCGGGGAGCTGTTTTTT.

The V call is TRBV29-1, the J call TRBJ1-2; TRBD1 aligns across 10 bases. The length of the CDR3 is 15 residues. Germline V gene data show CDR1 as SQVTM and CDR2 as ANQGSEA. V was clipped by 1 base and J by 2 bases; unmatched bases: 4. CDR3 amino acids: CSVEVSGQGNYGYTF. In DNA, the CDR3 is TGCAGCGTTGAAGTTTCGGGACAGGGGAACTATGGCTACACCTTC.

This clone was seen just once. The chain is built from TRBV24-1 and TRBJ2-7; D perhaps matches TRBD2 (6 bases). The CDR3 is made up of 15 amino acids. Germline values: CDR1 KGHDR, CDR2 SFDVKD. V was trimmed by 9 bases and J by 2 bases, leaving 19 bases between them. The CDR3 protein is CATAPGTPGAYEQYF. CDR3 nucleotides: TGTGCCACCGCCCCCGGGACCCCGGGGGCCTACGAGCAGTACTTC.

J is TRBJ2-1 and V is TRBV10-3, with unresolved D. The CDR3 consists of 13 residues. The V gene's germline CDR1 is ENHRY and CDR2 SYGVKD. The germline V and J ends were trimmed by 0 bases and 6 bases, with 6 bases remaining between them. In DNA, the CDR3 is TGTGCCATCAGTGAGTCGCTAGTCAATGAGCAGTTCTTC. Protein: CAISESLVNEQFF.

The V call is TRBV7-2, the J call TRBJ1-2; D is perhaps TRBD1 (5 bases). Trimming removed 5 bases at V and 1 base at J, with 11 bases between. The CDR3 has 14 residues. CDR1 is SGHTA, CDR2 FQGNSA, per germline. This chain's CDR3 is CASSLGQLNYGYTF. In DNA form, the CDR3 reads TGTGCCAGCAGCCTCGGACAACTTAACTATGGCTACACCTTC.

The chain combines TRBV19 with TRBJ2-1; 7 bases match TRBD2. V was pared by 11 bases and J by 7 bases, with 14 bases of the junction left unmatched. The CDR3 length is 14 residues. Germline assignment: CDR1 LNHDA and CDR2 SQIVND (reference sequence). The CDR3 DNA sequence: TGTGCCCTTAGGAGGAGGAGCGGGGAGAATGAGCAGTTCTTC. This gives the protein CALRRRSGENEQFF.

The J gene is TRBJ1-3, the V gene TRBV9, with D perhaps matching TRBD1 (5 bases). Germline CDR1 reads SGDLS; CDR2 reads YYNGEE. Trimming stripped 1 base from V and 0 bases from J, with 11 bases between. The CDR3 covers 16 residues. The CDR3 DNA reads as TGTGCCAGCAGCGTACCGACAGTTATCTCTGGAAACACCATATATTTT. It encodes CASSVPTVISGNTIYF.

The chain has TRBV27 and TRBJ1-1; tentatively, D is TRBD1 (6 bases). This CDR3 has 13 amino acids. V was clipped by 5 bases and J by 7 bases, with 14 bases between them. CDR1 is MNHEY, CDR2 SMNVEV, per germline (reference sequence). The CDR3 sequence is CASSTLGGVEAFF. The CDR3 DNA reads TGTGCCAGCAGTACCCTTGGGGGCGTTGAAGCTTTCTTT.

As concerns this clone: A read error may account for a junction end that differs from germline. The V gene is TRBV6-5, the J gene TRBJ1-6, with D possibly matching TRBD1 (5 bases). The CDR3 totals 10 residues. Germline CDR1 reads MNHEY; CDR2 reads SVGAGI. The CDR3 loop reads CASGWGSLIF. As DNA, the CDR3 is TGTGCCAGCGGCTGGGGCTCACTCATCTTT.

V usage is TRBV6-5 and J usage is TRBJ2-5; no firm D call. V was pared by 6 bases and J by 2 bases, with 10 bases between. The CDR3 loop spans 13 amino acids. Germline CDR1 and CDR2: MNHEY and SVGAGI. The CDR3 DNA reads TGTGCCAGCAGAAGAAGTGAGCAAGAGACCCAGTACTTC. It yields the protein CASRRSEQETQYF.

This chain uses TRBV24-1 with TRBJ2-1, with D possibly matching TRBD2 (6 bases). Trimming took 5 bases from V and 8 from J, leaving 9 bases between them. In germline, CDR1 is KGHDR, CDR2 SFDVKD. The CDR3 is 12 amino acids. The CDR3 spells CATSAWGDEQFF. The CDR3 DNA sequence: TGTGCCACCAGTGCCTGGGGGGATGAGCAGTTCTTC.

The CDR3 region has the DNA TGTGCCATCGCGGCCCTTTCTGACGAGCAGTACTTC. Amino acids: CAIAALSDEQYF. V usage is TRBV10-3 and J usage is TRBJ2-7; D is undetermined. The CDR3 sequence is 12 residues long. Trimming shortened V by 8 bases and J by 5 bases, and 13 bases separated the two germline ends. The germline V gene has CDR1 ENHRY and CDR2 SYGVKD.

The chain recombines TRBV11-2 with TRBJ1-3, with TRBD1 matching 8 bases. Germline CDR1 reads SGHAT; CDR2 reads FQNNGV. The CDR3 length is 16 residues. V lost 4 bases and J lost 0; bases outside the gene matches: 5. CDR3 in amino acids: CASSYGDRSSGNTIYF. CDR3 in DNA: TGTGCCAGCAGCTACGGGGACAGGTCCTCTGGAAACACCATATATTTT.

The CDR3: CASSNRDRVSPLHF. Written as DNA, the CDR3 is TGTGCCAGCAGCAACCGGGACAGGGTCTCACCCCTCCACTTT. The chain couples TRBV3-1 (or the pseudogene TRBV3-2) to TRBJ1-6; 9 bases align to TRBD1. Germline V gene data show CDR1 as LGHDT and CDR2 as YNNKEL (reference sequence). With 5 bases clipped from V and 10 bases from J, the junction kept 6 bases outside the gene matches. The CDR3 extends over 14 amino acids.

This chain uses TRBV6-4 with TRBJ1-2, with a weak D call TRBD1 (5 bases). Trimming pared 3 bases from V and 8 bases from J, leaving 10 bases between. The CDR3 consists of 12 residues. Germline V gene data show CDR1 as MRHNA and CDR2 as SNTAGT. CDR3 residues: CASSEGDGGYTF. In DNA form, the CDR3 reads TGTGCCAGCAGTGAAGGGGATGGCGGCTACACCTTC.

The J gene is TRBJ2-1, the V gene TRBV29-1, with 7 positions matching TRBD1. V dropped 4 bases and J dropped 3; count of bases not matched to a gene: 9. The CDR3 length is 15 residues. The germline V gene encodes CDR1 SQVTM and CDR2 ANQGSEA. The CDR3 loop reads CSVGGPGQLYNEQFF. The CDR3 DNA reads as TGCAGCGTTGGGGGGCCGGGACAGCTCTACAATGAGCAGTTCTTC.

About this clone itself: Different DNA sequences within this sample yield the same CDR3. This sequence joins TRBV11-2 and TRBJ1-2, with D uncertain. This CDR3 is 13 amino acids long. Trimming took off 5 bases at V and 4 bases at J, with 11 bases between the two ends. CDR1 is SGHAT and CDR2 is FQNNGV in the germline V gene. In nucleotides, the CDR3 is TGTGCCAGCAGCCCTGACCGGGTCTATGGCTACACCTTC. This gives the protein CASSPDRVYGYTF.

The CDR3 sequence is CASSIVAGEAFF. In DNA, the CDR3 is TGTGCCAGTAGTATTGTGGCAGGAGAAGCTTTCTTT. The rearrangement uses TRBV19 and TRBJ1-1; no clear D gene. This CDR3 has 12 residues. Germline CDR1 and CDR2: LNHDA and SQIVND (reference sequence). V lost 3 bases to trimming and J lost 8 bases, with 10 bases between them.

The rearrangement joins TRBV19 to TRBJ2-1; D perhaps matches TRBD1 (5 bases). The CDR3 loop spans 11 amino acids. Germline V gives CDR1 LNHDA, CDR2 SQIVND (reference sequence). Trimming took off 8 bases at V and 9 bases at J, with 11 bases between the two ends. Here the CDR3 DNA reads TGTGCCAGTGGGGCGCCTTCTGAGCAGTTCTTC. This codes for CASGAPSEQFF.

CDR3 amino acids: CASSYGQPGADTQYF. The DNA for the CDR3 is TGTGCCAGCAGTTATGGACAGCCGGGCGCAGATACGCAGTATTTT. V and J are TRBV6-5 and TRBJ2-3; TRBD1 is a possible D gene (6 bases). Trimming stripped 3 bases from V and 4 bases from J, with 14 bases between. This CDR3 is 15 amino acids long. The V gene's germline CDR1 is MNHEY and CDR2 SVGAGI.

J is TRBJ1-3 and V is TRBV5-1, with D unresolved. The V and J ends lost 0 bases and 0 bases respectively, with 10 bases between them. Germline CDR1 is SGHRS and CDR2 is YFSETQ. This CDR3 has 16 residues. The CDR3 sequence is CASSLAGLISGNTIYF. For the CDR3, the DNA is TGCGCCAGCAGCTTGGCCGGACTGATCTCTGGAAACACCATATATTTT. Full variable domain (rest looked up from reference TRBV5-1 and TRBJ1-3): KAGVTQTPRYLIKTRGQQVTLSCSPISGHRSVSWYQQTPGQGLQFLFEYFSETQRNKGNFPGRFSGRQFSNSRSEMNVSTLELGDSALYLCASSLAGLISGNTIYFGEGSWLTVV.

The J gene is TRBJ1-6, the V gene TRBV7-9; no clear D gene. Germline CDR1 SEHNR, CDR2 FQNEAQ (reference sequence). The CDR3 is made up of 15 amino acids. Deletions cut 2 bases from V and 5 bases from J, with 10 bases between. Here the CDR3 reads CASSLQEGDNSPLHF. In DNA, the CDR3 is TGTGCCAGCAGCTTACAGGAGGGCGATAATTCACCCCTCCACTTT.

This clone was seen a few times. Within the sample, other DNA sequences also encode this same CDR3. The chain uses TRBV6-4 and TRBJ2-3, with D possibly TRBD2 on 5 matching bases. The CDR3 totals 13 residues. The V and J ends lost 3 bases and 1 base respectively, with 5 bases between them. CDR1 MRHNA and CDR2 SNTAGT come from the germline V gene. CDR3 nucleotides: TGTGCCAGCAGTGAGAGGGGCACAGATACGCAGTATTTT. This sequence encodes CASSERGTDTQYF.

This chain connects TRBV5-1 to TRBJ2-5, with 7 positions matching TRBD1. The CDR3 consists of 15 residues. The germline gives CDR1 SGHRS, CDR2 YFSETQ. The ends lost 4 bases at V and 2 bases at J; junction bases unmatched: 8. This CDR3 reads CASSPHLRGQETQYF. The DNA of the CDR3 is TGCGCCAGCAGCCCGCACCTCAGGGGGCAAGAGACCCAGTACTTC.

J is TRBJ1-2 and V is TRBV6-2 or TRBV6-3, with D maybe TRBD1 (5 bases). The ends were cut back, 0 bases at V and 3 bases at J, with 14 bases in the middle. The CDR3 covers 16 residues. Germline V gene lookup returns CDR1 MNHEY and CDR2 SVGEGT. The CDR3 DNA reads TGTGCCAGCAGTTACTCTCTCAGGGTTTCGGACTATGGCTACACCTTC. Translated, it gives CASSYSLRVSDYGYTF.

This clone has only a few counts. The chain has TRBV27 and TRBJ1-1, with D tentatively TRBD1 (5 bases). Germline CDR1 and CDR2: MNHEY and SMNVEV (reference sequence). V lost 2 bases, J lost 6 bases, and 13 bases lay in between. The CDR3 is made up of 14 amino acids. The CDR3 here is CASSLGPGFAEAFF. Written as DNA, the CDR3 is TGTGCCAGCAGTTTAGGCCCAGGGTTCGCTGAAGCTTTCTTT.